This note documents a single T cell receptor (beta chain) sequence. This clone's antigen is unknown. Qualities for individual bases were not recorded, and no much larger clone is one base off. This sample was sequenced with an Illumina HiSeq 1500. TCRdb reprocessed the public reads (quality trimming at Q25 with fastp, clone calling with MiXCR) and kept in-frame beta chains. Identical CDR3 proteins give one entry, which carries the most common genes and DNA. The sample yields 310,000 or so distinct CDR3 sequences; around a sixth were counted once. Of the sample, 12% is held by the ten largest clones. The data were obtained in a study of T cell repertoires in cytomegalovirus infection (dated by TCRdb to the late 2010s). Regarding the study in general: Donor HLA type was relevant to the analysis, because carriage of CMV infection together with the matching HLA type was indicated by public TCR beta signatures.

General study outcomes and caveats: Carriers of CMV infection plus the relevant HLA type were discriminated by the cumulative frequency of public TCR beta family members in the study cohort and in an independent approximately 350-donor cohort. The ex vivo response was dominated by HLA-C-restricted CMV-specific TCR beta clonotypes, which also provided the single most frequent clonotype in two of eight donors.

Sequencing was performed on PBMCs. The receptor's source is a human donor in good health (CMV status not recorded). Some clones in this sample may be carry-over from other donors' samples.

The nucleotides are TGTGCCAGCAGTTTAGGGGGACAGGCTACTGGAAACACCATATATTTT. It translates as CASSLGGQATGNTIYF. The rearrangement joined TRBV28 to TRBJ1-3; TRBD1 fits 8 bases in the junction. The germline V gene specifies MDHEN as CDR1 and SYDVKM as CDR2. From its cysteine to its phenylalanine, the CDR3 spans 16 amino acids. The only DNA kept is the CDR3, 48 bases in frame from the first base. Trimming takes 2 bases off V and 2 bases off J; junction bases not matched to a gene: 5.